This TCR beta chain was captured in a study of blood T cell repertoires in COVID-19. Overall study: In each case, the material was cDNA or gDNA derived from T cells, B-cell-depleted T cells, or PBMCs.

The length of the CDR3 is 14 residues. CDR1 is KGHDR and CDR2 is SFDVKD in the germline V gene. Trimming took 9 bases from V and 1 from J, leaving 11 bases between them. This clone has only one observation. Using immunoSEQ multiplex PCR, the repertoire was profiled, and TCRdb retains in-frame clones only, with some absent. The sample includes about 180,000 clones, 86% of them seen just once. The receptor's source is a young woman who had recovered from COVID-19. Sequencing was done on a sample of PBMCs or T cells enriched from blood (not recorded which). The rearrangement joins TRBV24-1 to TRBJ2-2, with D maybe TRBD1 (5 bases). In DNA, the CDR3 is TGTGCCACCGGCAGGGCGGAGAACACCGGGGAGCTGTTTTTT. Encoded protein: CATGRAENTGELFF.